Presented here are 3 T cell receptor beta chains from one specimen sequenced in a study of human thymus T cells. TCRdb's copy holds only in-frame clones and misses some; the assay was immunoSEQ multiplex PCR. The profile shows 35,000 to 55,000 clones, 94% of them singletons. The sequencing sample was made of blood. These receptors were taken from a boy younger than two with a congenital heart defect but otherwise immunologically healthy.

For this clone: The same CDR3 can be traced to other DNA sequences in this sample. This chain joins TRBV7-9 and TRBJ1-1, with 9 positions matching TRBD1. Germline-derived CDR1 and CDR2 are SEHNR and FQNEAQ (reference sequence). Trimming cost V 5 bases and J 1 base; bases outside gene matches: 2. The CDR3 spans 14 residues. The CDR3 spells CASSLGQGNTEAFF. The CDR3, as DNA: TGTGCCAGCAGCCTGGGACAGGGGAACACTGAAGCTTTCTTT.

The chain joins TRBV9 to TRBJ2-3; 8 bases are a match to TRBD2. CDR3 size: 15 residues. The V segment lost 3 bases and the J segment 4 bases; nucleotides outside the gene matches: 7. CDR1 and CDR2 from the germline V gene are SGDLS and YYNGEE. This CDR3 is CASSARAGDSDTQYF. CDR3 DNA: TGTGCCAGCAGCGCCCGAGCGGGGGACTCAGATACGCAGTATTTT. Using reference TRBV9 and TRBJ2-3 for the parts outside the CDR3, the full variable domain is DSGVTQTPKHLITATGQRVTLRCSPRSGDLSVYWYQQSLDQGLQFLIQYYNGEERAKGNILERFSAQQFPDLHSELNLSSLELGDSALYFCASSARAGDSDTQYFGPGTRLTVL.

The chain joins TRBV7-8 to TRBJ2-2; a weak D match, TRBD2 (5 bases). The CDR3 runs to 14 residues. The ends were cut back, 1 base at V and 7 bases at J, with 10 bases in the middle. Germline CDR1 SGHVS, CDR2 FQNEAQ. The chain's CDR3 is CASSLGGLIGELFF. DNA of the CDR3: TGTGCCAGCAGCTTAGGAGGGTTAATCGGGGAGCTGTTTTTT.